The next 10 T cell receptor beta chains were all read from a single sample in a study of cytomegalovirus exposure and HLA in healthy donors. Clones were sequenced by immunoSEQ multiplex PCR, and TCRdb holds only the in-frame ones, with some missing. The sample lists some 170,000 clones; about 89% were seen once. Sequenced sample: PBMCs. The receptor source for this set is a man between 18 and 35 years old in good health and CMV-seropositive.

The CDR3 here is CASSQDRGTEAFF. The CDR3 region has the DNA TGCGCCAGCAGCCAAGATCGAGGGACTGAAGCTTTCTTT. J is TRBJ1-1 and V is TRBV4-3; D gene unclear. Germline assignment: CDR1 LGHNA and CDR2 YSLEER. V was shortened by 0 bases and J by 5 bases, with 7 bases between the two germline ends. This CDR3 comprises 13 residues.

The chain uses TRBV5-4 and TRBJ2-2; 10 bases line up with TRBD2. The CDR3 is 16 residues long. Germline V gives CDR1 SGHNT, CDR2 YYREEE (reference sequence). V trimming: 0 bases; J trimming: 4 bases; junction bases outside the gene matches: 3. CDR3 residues: CASSLAAGGGTGELFF. The CDR3 nucleotides read TGTGCCAGCAGCTTGGCAGCGGGAGGGGGCACCGGGGAGCTGTTTTTT.

CDR3 in DNA: TGTGCCAGCAGCTCAACTACTAGCGGGAGGGGGTATTTT. This encodes CASSSTTSGRGYF. The genes are TRBV7-9 and TRBJ2-3, with 13 bases matching TRBD2. The V gene end was trimmed by 4 bases and the J gene end by 14 bases; junction bases not matched to a gene: 6. The CDR3 consists of 13 residues. Per germline, CDR1 SEHNR and CDR2 FQNEAQ (reference sequence).

The chain links TRBV6-1 to TRBJ1-2; 8 nucleotides align to TRBD1. Germline V gene lookup returns CDR1 MNHNS and CDR2 SASEGT. Trimming took 4 bases from V and 3 from J; bases not matched to a gene: 10. This CDR3 spans 16 amino acids. CDR3 bases: TGTGCCAGCAGTGGGGAGTTCGGGACAGGAGACTATGGCTACACCTTC. Protein sequence: CASSGEFGTGDYGYTF.

The chain links TRBV6-4 to TRBJ1-5, with TRBD1 matching 7 bases. Germline CDR1 MRHNA, CDR2 SNTAGT. V shed 0 bases and J 4 bases; nucleotides not matched to a gene: 6. The CDR3 runs to 16 residues. CDR3 sequence reads: CASSDSRDRQNQPQHF. CDR3 nucleotides: TGTGCCAGCAGTGACTCGCGGGACAGACAGAATCAGCCCCAGCATTTT.

This sequence joins TRBV11-2 and TRBJ2-1; no reliable D call. Between the trimmed V and J ends, which lost 6 bases and 6 bases, there was a span of 6 bases. The CDR3 is 11 residues long. CDR1 and CDR2 from the germline V gene are SGHAT and FQNNGV. CDR3: CASSLGNEQFF. The DNA of the CDR3 is TGTGCCAGCAGTCTAGGCAATGAGCAGTTCTTC.

The rearrangement joins TRBV7-3 to TRBJ2-1; possibly TRBD2 for D (6 bases). The CDR3 is 16 amino acids. Germline CDR1 SGHTA, CDR2 FQGTGA. The V gene lost 6 bases and the J gene lost 0 bases, with 15 bases spanning the gap. Here the CDR3 reads CASSPGRGSSYNEQFF. CDR3 bases: TGTGCCAGCAGTCCCGGTCGGGGGAGCTCCTACAATGAGCAGTTCTTC.

The gene calls are TRBV5-1 and TRBJ2-7, with TRBD1 matching 9 bases. The ends lost 1 base at V and 3 bases at J; junction bases unmatched: 8. The CDR3 is 16 amino acids. CDR1 and CDR2 (germline): SGHRS, YFSETQ. The CDR3 is CASSLSSPGQGYEQYF. In nucleotides, the CDR3 is TGCGCCAGCAGCTTGTCCTCTCCGGGACAGGGCTACGAGCAGTACTTC.

This clone was found many times. The rearrangement joins TRBV7-9 to TRBJ2-2, with TRBD1 matching 9 bases. With 2 bases clipped from V and 4 bases from J, the junction kept 8 bases outside the gene matches. From germline, CDR1 is SEHNR and CDR2 FQNEAQ (reference sequence). The CDR3 covers 17 residues. The CDR3 DNA reads TGTGCCAGCAGCTTACGGTACAGGACAGGGGCCACCGGGGAGCTGTTTTTT. It codes for CASSLRYRTGATGELFF.

The chain recombines TRBV19 with TRBJ1-6; 9 nucleotides line up with TRBD1. Germline V CDR1 and CDR2: LNHDA, SQIVND (reference sequence). The J segment lost 8 bases and the V segment lost 4 bases, leaving 6 bases of the junction unmatched. This CDR3 spans 15 amino acids. The CDR3 region has the DNA TGTGCCAGTAGTAATCTGGGGACAGGGTATTCACCCCTCCACTTT. It translates to CASSNLGTGYSPLHF. The entire variable domain, with the rest obtained from reference TRBV19 and TRBJ1-6, is as follows: DGGITQSPKYLFRKEGQNVTLSCEQNLNHDAMYWYRQDPGQGLRLIYYSQIVNDFQKGDIAEGYSVSREKKESFPLTVTSAQKNPTAFYLCASSNLGTGYSPLHFGNGTRLTVT.